The next 23 T cell receptor beta chains were all read from a single sample in a study of T cell responses to AZD1222 COVID-19 vaccine. TCRdb's copy holds only in-frame clones and misses some; the assay was immunoSEQ multiplex PCR. The table shows about 120,000 clones, with 87% occurring only once. Sequencing used peripheral blood, obtained on day 0 of AZD1222 vaccination. The receptors derive from an adult in good health.

The chain couples TRBV7-3 to TRBJ2-3, with a weak D call TRBD2 (6 bases). V lost 3 bases and J 0 bases, leaving 7 bases between the germline ends. The CDR3 has 14 residues. The germline V gene encodes CDR1 SGHTA and CDR2 FQGTGA. For the CDR3, the DNA is TGTGCCAGCAGCTTCGGAGGGAGCACAGATACGCAGTATTTT. Protein: CASSFGGSTDTQYF. Together with reference TRBV7-3 and TRBJ2-3, the CDR3 gives the full variable domain: GAGVSQTPSNKVTEKGKYVELRCDPISGHTALYWYRQSLGQGPEFLIYFQGTGAADDSGLPNDRFFAVRPEGSVSTLKIQRTERGDSAVYLCASSFGGSTDTQYFGPGTRLTVL.

This chain joins TRBV5-4 and TRBJ2-7; D is possibly TRBD1 (5 bases). The CDR3 is 12 residues long. Trimming took off 5 bases at V and 3 bases at J, with 9 bases between the two ends. The germline gives CDR1 SGHNT, CDR2 YYREEE (reference sequence). The chain's CDR3 is CASSRDSYEQYF. Here the CDR3 DNA reads TGTGCCAGCAGTCGAGACAGCTACGAGCAGTACTTC.

This clone occurred once. The V call is TRBV6-4, the J call TRBJ1-6; perhaps TRBD1 as D (5 bases). Looked up from germline, CDR1 is MRHNA and CDR2 is SNTAGT. This CDR3 has 13 amino acids. V dropped 8 bases and J dropped 7 bases, with 12 bases sitting between them. CDR3 bases: TGTGCCAGCGGGGACGGGACGAATTCACCCCTCCACTTT. It yields the protein CASGDGTNSPLHF.

This clone was recorded a few times. V is TRBV6-1 and J is TRBJ1-6; D unclear. The length of the CDR3 is 14 residues. CDR1 MNHNS and CDR2 SASEGT come from the germline V gene. V was trimmed by 3 bases and J by 10 bases, leaving 13 bases between them. The CDR3 loop is CASSEGWRKSPLHF. The CDR3 DNA sequence: TGTGCCAGCAGTGAGGGCTGGAGGAAATCACCCCTCCACTTT.

This clone came up once. The chain links TRBV19 to TRBJ1-2, with D tentatively TRBD1 (5 bases). The CDR3 covers 14 residues. Germline CDR1 reads LNHDA; CDR2 reads SQIVND (reference sequence). Trimming took off 7 bases at V and 6 bases at J, with 18 bases between the two ends. The CDR3 reads CASTPGPSVHGYTF. Here the CDR3 DNA reads TGTGCCAGTACCCCGGGACCGTCTGTACATGGCTACACCTTC.

This clone appeared a single time. V is TRBV19 and J is TRBJ2-1; unclear D gene. CDR3 size: 12 residues. Per germline, CDR1 LNHDA and CDR2 SQIVND (reference sequence). Trimming removed 3 bases from V and 5 bases from J, with 5 bases in between. CDR3 nucleotides: TGTGCCAGTAGTATGTGGAACAATGAGCAGTTCTTC. Protein product: CASSMWNNEQFF.

About this clone: Other DNA sequences in this specimen translate into the identical CDR3. The chain recombines TRBV2 with TRBJ1-5; TRBD1 aligns across 8 bases. Germline CDR1 and CDR2: SNHLY and FYNNEI. After removal of 4 bases from V and 7 bases from J, the junction contained 6 bases not matched to a gene. CDR3 length: 14 amino acids. CDR3 protein: CASSGQGARQPQHF. CDR3 bases: TGTGCCAGCAGTGGTCAGGGGGCCAGGCAGCCCCAGCATTTT.

The rearrangement links TRBV6-4 to TRBJ1-5, with D possibly being TRBD1 (5 bases). CDR3 size: 14 residues. Germline V gene data show CDR1 as MRHNA and CDR2 as SNTAGT. The ends were cut back, 4 bases at V and 2 bases at J, with 9 bases in the middle. CDR3 sequence: CASSVGGGNQPQHF. The CDR3, as DNA: TGTGCCAGCAGTGTGGGGGGAGGCAATCAGCCCCAGCATTTT.

The rearrangement joins TRBV28 to TRBJ2-7, with D tentatively TRBD1 (5 bases). With 6 bases removed from V and 3 bases from J, the gap between germline ends came to 18 bases. The CDR3 runs 15 residues. Per the germline V gene, CDR1 is MDHEN and CDR2 is SYDVKM. The CDR3 spells CASRKQVGVNYEQYF. In DNA form, the CDR3 reads TGTGCCAGCAGGAAACAGGTCGGAGTTAACTACGAGCAGTACTTC.

The chain combines TRBV21-1 with TRBJ2-5; the table gives TRBD2 as D, unverified against the DNA. TRBV21-1 is flagged as a pseudogene. The CDR3 sequence is 13 residues long. CDR3 amino acids: CASSFVDQETQYF. The CDR3 nucleotides are TGTGCCAGCAGTTTTGTAGACCAAGAGACCCAGTACTTC.

The genes are TRBV7-8 and TRBJ1-5; 12 nucleotides match TRBD1. Trimming at V came to 5 bases and at J to 5 bases, leaving 16 bases not matched to a gene. Germline CDR1 and CDR2: SGHVS and FQNEAQ. The CDR3 is 19 amino acids. The CDR3 reads CASSPWGQGARVGDQPQHF. The CDR3 DNA is TGTGCCAGCAGCCCATGGGGACAGGGGGCAAGGGTGGGAGATCAGCCCCAGCATTTT. The variable domain in full, with the rest retrieved from reference TRBV7-8 and TRBJ1-5, is GAGVSQSPRYKVAKRGQDVALRCDPISGHVSLFWYQQALGQGPEFLTYFQNEAQLDKSGLPSDRFFAERPEGSVSTLKIQRTQQEDSAVYLCASSPWGQGARVGDQPQHFGDGTRLSIL.

The chain joins TRBV7-2 to TRBJ1-4; D is uncertain. The CDR3 has 15 residues. V was trimmed by 4 bases and J by 4 bases, leaving 13 bases between them. In germline, CDR1 is SGHTA, CDR2 FQGNSA. CDR3 region: CASSSRDLGNEKLFF. CDR3 coding DNA: TGTGCCAGCAGCTCCCGTGACTTGGGTAATGAAAAACTGTTTTTT.

The genes are TRBV10-3 and TRBJ2-1; D is possibly TRBD2 (5 bases). The germline V gene encodes CDR1 ENHRY and CDR2 SYGVKD. Deletions cut 10 bases from V and 4 bases from J, with 14 bases between. CDR3 length: 13 residues. This CDR3 is CATGLELYNEQFF. For the CDR3, the DNA is TGTGCCACCGGACTTGAGCTGTACAATGAGCAGTTCTTC.

V gene TRBV27 combines with J gene TRBJ1-5, with TRBD1 as a possible D gene (6 bases). V dropped 6 bases and J dropped 1 base, with 13 bases sitting between them. Germline V gives CDR1 MNHEY, CDR2 SMNVEV (reference sequence). CDR3 size: 15 residues. The CDR3 nucleotides are TGTGCCAGCAGACATACAGGGAGAAGCAATCAGCCCCAGCATTTT. Translation gives CASRHTGRSNQPQHF.

This clone was found a few times. V gene TRBV19 combines with J gene TRBJ1-4, with D hard to call. CDR1 LNHDA and CDR2 SQIVND come from the germline V gene (reference sequence). V gave up 7 bases and J gave up 5 bases, with 2 bases separating them. The CDR3 loop spans 10 amino acids. The chain's CDR3 is CASNNEKLFF. DNA for the CDR3: TGTGCCAGTAACAATGAAAAACTGTTTTTT. Using reference TRBV19 and TRBJ1-4 for the parts outside the CDR3, the full variable domain is DGGITQSPKYLFRKEGQNVTLSCEQNLNHDAMYWYRQDPGQGLRLIYYSQIVNDFQKGDIAEGYSVSREKKESFPLTVTSAQKNPTAFYLCASNNEKLFFGSGTQLSVL.

This clone appeared a single time. This sequence joins TRBV6-5 and TRBJ1-4; tentative D call: TRBD1 (6 bases). The V gene lost 7 bases and the J gene lost 4 bases, with 13 bases spanning the gap. The CDR3 has 14 amino acids. In germline, CDR1 is MNHEY, CDR2 SVGAGI. Here the CDR3 reads CASTKQGFNEKLFF. The DNA of the CDR3 is TGTGCCAGCACTAAACAGGGTTTTAATGAAAAACTGTTTTTT.

This chain connects TRBV2 to TRBJ2-4, with D possibly being TRBD2 (6 bases). The germline V gene encodes CDR1 SNHLY and CDR2 FYNNEI. V was cut by 7 bases and J by 7 bases, with 17 bases left in between. This CDR3 contains 14 residues. Written as DNA, the CDR3 is TGTGCCAGCACCTTCGGACTACATGAGAACATTCAGTACTTC. Its translation is CASTFGLHENIQYF.

V and J are TRBV28 and TRBJ2-5, with 11 nucleotides matching TRBD2. CDR1 MDHEN and CDR2 SYDVKM come from the germline V gene. CDR3 length: 15 amino acids. Trimming at V came to 11 bases and at J to 4 bases, leaving 12 bases not matched to a gene. CDR3 sequence reads: CASLGGTSGGETQYF. The DNA for the CDR3 is TGTGCCTCACTGGGGGGGACTAGCGGAGGAGAGACCCAGTACTTC.

The table lists this clone with a count of one. This sequence joins TRBV30 and TRBJ2-1, with D uncertain. CDR1 is GTSNPN, CDR2 SVGIG, per germline (reference sequence). V lost 2 bases to trimming and J lost 6 bases, with 8 bases between them. This CDR3 contains 12 residues. The CDR3 spells CAWSPVGNEQFF. CDR3 DNA sequence: TGTGCCTGGAGTCCCGTGGGCAATGAGCAGTTCTTC.

This clone was detected only once. The rearrangement joins TRBV20-1 to TRBJ2-1; a weak D match, TRBD2 (5 bases). Per germline, CDR1 DFQATT and CDR2 SNEGSKA (reference sequence). Trimming took off 3 bases at V and 2 bases at J, with 11 bases between the two ends. CDR3 length: 14 amino acids. CDR3: CSASGLAPYNEQFF. The CDR3, as DNA: TGCAGTGCTAGTGGGCTAGCCCCCTACAATGAGCAGTTCTTC.

There are a few counts of this clone. The rearrangement links TRBV3-1 (or the pseudogene TRBV3-2) to TRBJ1-6; possible D gene TRBD1, 5 bases. Germline CDR1 and CDR2: LGHDT and YNNKEL (reference sequence). The CDR3 runs to 15 residues. Trimming took 5 bases from V and 4 from J, leaving 12 bases between them. The CDR3 DNA reads TGTGCCAGCAGCAGGCGGCAGGGTTATAATTCACCCCTCCACTTT. This translates into CASSRRQGYNSPLHF.

The rearrangement joins TRBV3-1 (or the pseudogene TRBV3-2) to TRBJ2-2; 9 nucleotides align to TRBD1. V was pared by 0 bases and J by 6 bases, with 8 bases of the junction left unmatched. CDR1 and CDR2 (germline): LGHDT, YNNKEL (reference sequence). The CDR3 sequence is 17 residues long. DNA for the CDR3: TGTGCCAGCAGCCAAGATCGGAGGACAGGGGTGGCCGGGGAGCTGTTTTTT. Amino acid sequence: CASSQDRRTGVAGELFF.

For this clone: This sample includes further DNA sequences coding for the same CDR3. V gene TRBV27 combines with J gene TRBJ1-1; D perhaps matches TRBD1 (5 bases). The CDR3 sequence is 13 residues long. The V end lost 4 bases, the J end lost 5 bases, and 11 bases lay between the germline ends. Germline V CDR1 and CDR2: MNHEY, SMNVEV (reference sequence). The chain's CDR3 is CASSSAGGTEAFF. CDR3 sequence (DNA): TGTGCCAGCAGTTCGGCTGGGGGGACTGAAGCTTTCTTT.